This passage covers 4 T cell receptor beta chains from one sample sequenced in a study of blood T cell repertoires in COVID-19. The method was immunoSEQ multiplex PCR; TCRdb's version includes in-frame clones alone and lacks a portion of them. The table has around 25,000 clones, roughly 90% seen once. The specimen sequenced was peripheral blood. All receptors come from a human donor in a cohort sampled during active COVID-19.

The chain couples TRBV7-9 to TRBJ1-4; weak D call: TRBD1 (6 bases). Trimming removed 7 bases at V and 3 bases at J, with 15 bases between. Germline V gene lookup returns CDR1 SEHNR and CDR2 FQNEAQ (reference sequence). The CDR3 covers 15 residues. The CDR3 reads CASTDWGQSNEKLFF. CDR3 sequence (DNA): TGTGCCAGCACCGACTGGGGGCAGTCTAATGAAAAACTGTTTTTT.

This chain connects TRBV5-4 to TRBJ1-1; D might be TRBD1 (5 bases). Trimming pared 2 bases from V and 4 bases from J, leaving 9 bases between. The CDR3 runs to 13 residues. Germline CDR1 and CDR2: SGHNT and YYREEE (reference sequence). CDR3 loop: CASSFAGGTEAFF. The CDR3 DNA is TGTGCCAGCAGCTTCGCGGGGGGCACTGAAGCTTTCTTT.

The V call is TRBV6-6, the J call TRBJ2-7; D call uncertain. The CDR3 loop spans 13 amino acids. The V gene's germline CDR1 is MNHNY and CDR2 SVGAGI (reference sequence). V was pared by 2 bases and J by 3 bases, with 8 bases between. For the CDR3, the DNA is TGTGCCAGCAGTTACCTGACACTCTACGAGCAGTACTTC. Translating gives CASSYLTLYEQYF.

This sequence joins TRBV10-1 and TRBJ2-1; 8 bases are shared with TRBD1. Losses at the gene ends were 0 bases for V and 8 bases for J; bases not matched to a gene: 6. CDR3 size: 15 residues. CDR1 and CDR2 (germline): WNHNN, SYGVQD (reference sequence). The CDR3 DNA sequence: TGCGCCAGCAGTGAGTCGGCCAGGGGGCTGGATGAGCAGTTCTTC. The encoded protein is CASSESARGLDEQFF.